This record looks at one T cell receptor (beta chain) sequence and its context. With 1 base removed from V and 4 bases from J, the gap between germline ends came to 10 bases. In germline, CDR1 is LGHNA, CDR2 YSLEER. The CDR3 has 14 residues. The data stem from a study of molecular identifiers for immune sequencing clone quantification. A single record per CDR3 protein comes from TCRdb applying MiXCR to the PCR reads. The sample has about 500,000 distinct CDR3 sequences, 20% to 25% seen once. The clonotype comes from a human donor in good health. Some libraries in this study had Jurkat cell RNA spiked in. Sequenced sample: naive CD8+ T cells from blood, with Jurkat cell RNA spiked in. Subset noted: FACS-sorted CD8+CD4-CCR7+CD45RA+ naive T cells. J is TRBJ1-1 and V is TRBV4-3; D remains ambiguous. The CDR3, as DNA: TGCGCCAGCAGCCAAGTTTCGGAGAGCACTGAAGCTTTCTTT. As protein: CASSQVSESTEAFF.